The present TCR beta chain was sequenced within a study of glioma-infiltrating T cells. Study-wide results and caveats: Gliomas, especially low-grade, showed above-expected tissue-blood divergence; non-neoplastic patients showed below.

Comment on this clonotype: Its antigen is undetermined.

There are 12 residues in the CDR3. V was shortened by 5 bases and J by 8 bases, with 12 bases between the two germline ends. CDR1 is SGHVS and CDR2 is FNYEAQ in the germline V gene. Using RNA template, CDR3s of TCR alpha and beta were amplified with iRepertoire arm-PCR. Tissue mRNA or PBMC total RNA, about 85-400 ng, went into one-step reverse transcription and amplification. In TCRdb, the multiplex PCR reads were re-called with MiXCR into one record per CDR3 protein. The sample contains about 140,000 distinct CDR3 sequences, about 39% of which appear only once. The receptor's source is a human donor with low-grade glioma or glioblastoma, undergoing nonglioma brain surgery, or in good health (not recorded which). The V gene is TRBV7-6, the J gene TRBJ1-2; D may be TRBD1 (6 bases). Sequencing used glioma tissue, nonneoplastic brain tissue, or PBMCs (not recorded which). CDR3 DNA sequence: TGTGCCAGCAGCGGCAACGGGGGCGGCTACACCTTC. Translation gives CASSGNGGGYTF. Variable domain in full (rest from reference TRBV7-6 and TRBJ1-2): GAGVSQSPRYKVTKRGQDVALRCDPISGHVSLYWYRQALGQGPEFLTYFNYEAQQDKSGLPNDRFSAERPEGSISTLTIQRTEQRDSAMYRCASSGNGGGYTFGSGTRLTVV.